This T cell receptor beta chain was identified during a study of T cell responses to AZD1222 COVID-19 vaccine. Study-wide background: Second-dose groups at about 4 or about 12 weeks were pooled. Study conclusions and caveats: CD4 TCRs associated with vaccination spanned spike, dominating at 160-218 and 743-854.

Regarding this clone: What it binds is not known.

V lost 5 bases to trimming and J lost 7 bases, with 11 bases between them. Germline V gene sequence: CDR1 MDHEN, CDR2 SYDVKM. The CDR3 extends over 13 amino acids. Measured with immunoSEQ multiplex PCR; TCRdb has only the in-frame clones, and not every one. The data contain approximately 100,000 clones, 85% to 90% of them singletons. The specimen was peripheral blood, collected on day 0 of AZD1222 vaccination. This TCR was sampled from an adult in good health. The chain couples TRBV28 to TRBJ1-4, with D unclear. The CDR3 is CASSPPEFEKLFF. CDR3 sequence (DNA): TGTGCCAGCAGTCCCCCGGAGTTTGAAAAACTGTTTTTT.